This entry features one T cell receptor beta chain sequence. The antigen is undetermined. The junction departs from germline at one end; a sequencing error may be responsible. This sample was taken from a study of post-analysis software for immune sequencing data. Overall study findings and caveats: With F measure, samples from one preparation batch clustered together strongly. A handful of TRBV segments were significantly more frequent in patients than in controls. TRBV5-6, TRBV5-1 and TRBV20-1 were among these segments.

Germline values: CDR1 SQVTM, CDR2 ANQGSEA. The CDR3 has 14 residues. TCR beta cDNA libraries included unique molecular identifiers. TCRdb called the PCR reads again in MiXCR, with one record for every CDR3 protein. The profile shows approximately 730,000 distinct CDR3 sequences, 30% of them singletons. The receptor's source is a girl aged 5-17 years with multiple sclerosis. The source material was blood. This chain connects TRBV29-1 to TRBJ1-2, with a tentative D call TRBD1 (5 bases). CDR3 nucleotides: TGCGGCGTTGAAGAGCTGGGGGGAAACTATGGCTACACCTTC. Translating gives CGVEELGGNYGYTF.